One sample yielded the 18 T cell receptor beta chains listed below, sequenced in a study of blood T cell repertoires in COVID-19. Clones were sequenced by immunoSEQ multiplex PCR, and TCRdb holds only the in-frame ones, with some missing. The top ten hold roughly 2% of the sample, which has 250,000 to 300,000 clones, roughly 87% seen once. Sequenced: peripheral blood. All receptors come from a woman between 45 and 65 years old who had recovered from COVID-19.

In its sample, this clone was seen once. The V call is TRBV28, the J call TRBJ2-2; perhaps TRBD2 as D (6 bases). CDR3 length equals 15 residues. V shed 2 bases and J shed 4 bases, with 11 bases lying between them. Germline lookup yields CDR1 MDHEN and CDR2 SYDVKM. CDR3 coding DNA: TGTGCCAGCAGTTTACAACTAGCTTTCACCGGGGAGCTGTTTTTT. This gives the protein CASSLQLAFTGELFF.

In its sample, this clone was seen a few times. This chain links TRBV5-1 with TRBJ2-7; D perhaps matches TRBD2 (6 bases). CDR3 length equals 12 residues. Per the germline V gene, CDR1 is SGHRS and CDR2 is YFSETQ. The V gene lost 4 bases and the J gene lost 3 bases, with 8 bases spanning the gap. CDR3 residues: CASSPGDYEQYF. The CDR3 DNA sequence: TGCGCCAGCAGCCCGGGAGACTACGAGCAGTACTTC.

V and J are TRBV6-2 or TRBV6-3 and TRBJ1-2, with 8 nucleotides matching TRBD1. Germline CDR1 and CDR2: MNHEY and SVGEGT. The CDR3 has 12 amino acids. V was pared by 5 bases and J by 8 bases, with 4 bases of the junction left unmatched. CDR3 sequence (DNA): TGTGCCAGCAGTCGACAGGGGTACGGCTACACCTTC. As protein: CASSRQGYGYTF.

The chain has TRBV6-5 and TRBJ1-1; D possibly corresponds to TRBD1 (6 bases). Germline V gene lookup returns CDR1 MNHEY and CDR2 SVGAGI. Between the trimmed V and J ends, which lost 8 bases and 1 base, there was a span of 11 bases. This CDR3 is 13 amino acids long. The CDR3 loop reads CASYRARNTEAFF. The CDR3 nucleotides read TGTGCCAGCTACAGGGCTCGGAACACTGAAGCTTTCTTT.

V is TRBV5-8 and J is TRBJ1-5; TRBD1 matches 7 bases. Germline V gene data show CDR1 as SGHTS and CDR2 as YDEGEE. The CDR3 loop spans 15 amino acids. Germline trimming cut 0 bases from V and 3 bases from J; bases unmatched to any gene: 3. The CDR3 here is CASSLEGAPNQPQHF. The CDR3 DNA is TGTGCCAGCAGCTTGGAGGGGGCACCCAATCAGCCCCAGCATTTT.

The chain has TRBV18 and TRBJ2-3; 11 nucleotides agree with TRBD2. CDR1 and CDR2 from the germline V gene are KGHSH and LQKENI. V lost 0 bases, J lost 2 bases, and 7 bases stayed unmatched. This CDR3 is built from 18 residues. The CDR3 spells CASSPPVGSGRATDTQYF. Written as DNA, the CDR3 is TGTGCCAGCTCACCACCCGTGGGTAGCGGGAGGGCCACAGATACGCAGTATTTT.

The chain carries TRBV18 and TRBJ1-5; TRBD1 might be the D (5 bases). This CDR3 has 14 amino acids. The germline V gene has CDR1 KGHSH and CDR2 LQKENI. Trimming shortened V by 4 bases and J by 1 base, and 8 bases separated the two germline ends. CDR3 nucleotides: TGTGCCAGCTCACTGGGGCACAGCAATCAGCCCCAGCATTTT. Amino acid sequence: CASSLGHSNQPQHF. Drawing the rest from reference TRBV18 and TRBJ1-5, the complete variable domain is NAGVMQNPRHLVRRRGQEARLRCSPMKGHSHVYWYRQLPEEGLKFMVYLQKENIIDESGMPKERFSAEFPKEGPSILRIQQVVRGDSAAYFCASSLGHSNQPQHFGDGTRLSIL.

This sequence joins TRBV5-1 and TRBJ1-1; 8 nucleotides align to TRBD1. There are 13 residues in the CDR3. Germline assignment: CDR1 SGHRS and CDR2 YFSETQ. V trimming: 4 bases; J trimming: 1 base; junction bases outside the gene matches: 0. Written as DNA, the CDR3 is TGCGCCAGCAGCCAGGGGGCGAACACTGAAGCTTTCTTT. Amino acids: CASSQGANTEAFF.

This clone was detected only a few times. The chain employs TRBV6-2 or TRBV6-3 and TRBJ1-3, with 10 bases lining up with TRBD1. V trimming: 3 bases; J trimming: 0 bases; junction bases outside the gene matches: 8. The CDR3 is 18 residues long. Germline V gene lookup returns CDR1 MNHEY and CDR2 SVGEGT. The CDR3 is CASSYNPGQGLSGNTIYF. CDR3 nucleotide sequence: TGTGCCAGCAGTTATAATCCGGGACAGGGGCTCTCTGGAAACACCATATATTTT.

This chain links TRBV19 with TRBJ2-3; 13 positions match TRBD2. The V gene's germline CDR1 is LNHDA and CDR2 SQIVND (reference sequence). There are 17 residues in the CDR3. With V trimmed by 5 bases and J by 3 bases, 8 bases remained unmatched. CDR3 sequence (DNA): TGTGCCAGTAGTCTTCGGCGACTAGCGGGGGGTACAGATACGCAGTATTTT. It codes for CASSLRRLAGGTDTQYF.

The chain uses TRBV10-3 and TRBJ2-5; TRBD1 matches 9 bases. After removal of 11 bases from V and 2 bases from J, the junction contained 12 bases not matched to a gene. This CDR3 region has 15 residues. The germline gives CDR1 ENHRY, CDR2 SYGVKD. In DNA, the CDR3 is TGTGCCTCCCGGGACAGGGCTTCTTTACAAGAGACCCAGTACTTC. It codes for CASRDRASLQETQYF.

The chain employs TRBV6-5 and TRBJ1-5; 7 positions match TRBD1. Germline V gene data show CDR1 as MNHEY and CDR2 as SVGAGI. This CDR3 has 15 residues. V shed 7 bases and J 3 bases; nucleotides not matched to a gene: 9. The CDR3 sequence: CASIPLTGVNQPQHF. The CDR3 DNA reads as TGTGCCAGCATTCCCCTAACAGGGGTCAATCAGCCCCAGCATTTT.

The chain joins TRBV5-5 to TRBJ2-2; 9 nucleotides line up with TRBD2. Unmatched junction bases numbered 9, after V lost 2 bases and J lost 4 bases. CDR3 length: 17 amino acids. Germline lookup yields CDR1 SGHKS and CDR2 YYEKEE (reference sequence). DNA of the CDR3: TGTGCCAGCAGCTTTCTAGCGGGGTATCAGGGCACCGGGGAGCTGTTTTTT. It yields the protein CASSFLAGYQGTGELFF.

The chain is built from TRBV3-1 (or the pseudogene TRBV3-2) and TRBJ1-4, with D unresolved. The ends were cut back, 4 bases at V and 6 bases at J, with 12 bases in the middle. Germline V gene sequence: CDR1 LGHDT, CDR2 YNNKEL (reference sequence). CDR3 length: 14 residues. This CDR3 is CASSLKARDEKLFF. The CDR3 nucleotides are TGTGCCAGCAGCCTGAAGGCGAGGGATGAAAAACTGTTTTTT.

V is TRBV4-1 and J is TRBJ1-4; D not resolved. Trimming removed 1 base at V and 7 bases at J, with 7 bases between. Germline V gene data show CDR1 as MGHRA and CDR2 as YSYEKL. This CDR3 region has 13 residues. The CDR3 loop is CASSQVSGEKLFF. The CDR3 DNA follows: TGCGCCAGCAGCCAAGTCTCCGGTGAAAAACTGTTTTTT.

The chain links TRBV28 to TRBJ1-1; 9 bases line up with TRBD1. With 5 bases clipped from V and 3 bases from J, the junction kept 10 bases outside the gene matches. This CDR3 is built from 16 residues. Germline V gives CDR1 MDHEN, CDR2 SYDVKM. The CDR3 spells CASSPTGGEWDTEAFF. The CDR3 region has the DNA TGTGCCAGCAGTCCGACAGGGGGAGAATGGGACACTGAAGCTTTCTTT.

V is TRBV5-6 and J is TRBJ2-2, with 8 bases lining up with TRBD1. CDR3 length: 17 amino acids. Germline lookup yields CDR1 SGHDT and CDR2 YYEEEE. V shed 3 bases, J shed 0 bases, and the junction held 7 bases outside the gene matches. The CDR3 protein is CASSWRGQATNTGELFF. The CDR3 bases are TGTGCCAGCAGCTGGCGGGGACAGGCTACGAACACCGGGGAGCTGTTTTTT.

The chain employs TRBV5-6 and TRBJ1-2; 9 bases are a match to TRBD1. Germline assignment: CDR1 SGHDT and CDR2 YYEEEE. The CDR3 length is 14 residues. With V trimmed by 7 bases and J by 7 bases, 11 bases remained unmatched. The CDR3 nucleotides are TGTGCCAGCTTACCGGGACAGGGTCGACGTGGCTACACCTTC. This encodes CASLPGQGRRGYTF.